The entry below describes one T cell receptor beta chain. Antigen unknown. This specimen belongs to a study of T cell repertoires in cytomegalovirus infection. Study-wide findings and caveats: Dominating the ex vivo response were HLA-C-restricted CMV-specific TCR beta clonotypes. The study identified carriers of CMV plus the relevant HLA from cumulative public TCR beta family frequency.

From the reads, TCRdb called clonotypes with MiXCR, one entry per CDR3 protein. The repertoire holds about 180,000 distinct CDR3 sequences, with about 15% as singletons. The CDR3 is 12 amino acids. V lost 6 bases, J lost 6 bases, and 6 bases stayed unmatched. Germline lookup yields CDR1 SQVTM and CDR2 ANQGSEA. The chain has TRBV29-1 and TRBJ2-5, with TRBD2 matching over 8 bases. Sequenced: PBMCs. This clonotype was obtained from a human donor in good health (CMV status not recorded). Some clones in this sample may be carry-over from other donors' samples. For the CDR3, the DNA is TGCAGCGTACGGGGGGGCCGGAAGACCCAGTACTTC. It yields the protein CSVRGGRKTQYF. The entire variable domain, with the rest obtained from reference TRBV29-1 and TRBJ2-5, is as follows: SAVISQKPSRDICQRGTSLTIQCQVDSQVTMMFWYRQQPGQSLTLIATANQGSEATYESGFVIDKFPISRPNLTFSTLTVSNMSPEDSSIYLCSVRGGRKTQYFGPGTRLLVL.